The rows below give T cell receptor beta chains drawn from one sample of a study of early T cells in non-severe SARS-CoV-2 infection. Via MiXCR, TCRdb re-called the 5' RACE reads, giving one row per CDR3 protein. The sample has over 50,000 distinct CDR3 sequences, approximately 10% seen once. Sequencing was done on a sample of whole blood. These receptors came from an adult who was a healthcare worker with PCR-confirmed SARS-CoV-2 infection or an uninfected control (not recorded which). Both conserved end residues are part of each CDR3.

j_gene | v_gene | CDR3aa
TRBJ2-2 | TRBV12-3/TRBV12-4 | CASRVGLSGELFF
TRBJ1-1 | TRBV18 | CASSPAGGRSMNTEAFF
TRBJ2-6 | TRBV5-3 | CASKTAQGSGANVLTF
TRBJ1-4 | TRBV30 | CAWRSGSLGKLFF
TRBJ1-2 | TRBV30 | CAWSDRVNYGYTF
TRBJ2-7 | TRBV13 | CASSTRGYEQYF
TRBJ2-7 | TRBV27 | CASSAARRGLAGGYEQYF
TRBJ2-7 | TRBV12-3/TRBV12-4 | CASTRVSGPYEQYF
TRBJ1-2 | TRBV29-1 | CSAGRREVTYGYTF
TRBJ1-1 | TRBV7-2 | CASSLKSRADGFMNTEAFF
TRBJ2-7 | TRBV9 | CASSVATGQGSYEQYF
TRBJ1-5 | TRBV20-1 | CSARGQEGNQPQHF
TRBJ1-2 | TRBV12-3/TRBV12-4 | CASSSRGSQTYGYTF
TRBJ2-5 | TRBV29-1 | CSVDEGGTQYF
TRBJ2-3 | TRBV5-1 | CASSVQTVTDTQYF
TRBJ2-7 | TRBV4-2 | CASSQDYAAGAISYEQYF
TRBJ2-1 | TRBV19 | CASSVGLSDYNEQFF
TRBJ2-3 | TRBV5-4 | CASSQGQDTDTQYF
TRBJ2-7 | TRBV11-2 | CASSATPPQRSYEQYF
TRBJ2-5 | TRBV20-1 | CSARRSLRETQYF
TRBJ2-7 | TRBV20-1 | CSAATGPTDEQYF
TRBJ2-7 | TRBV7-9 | CASSLESYEQYF
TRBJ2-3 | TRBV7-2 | CASKLTGGTDTQYF
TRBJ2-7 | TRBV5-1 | CASSPADRGIYEQYF
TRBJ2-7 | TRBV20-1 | CSARWGGYEQYF
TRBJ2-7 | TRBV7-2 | CASSLPWASGQQRSSYEQYF
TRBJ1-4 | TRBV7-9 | CASSFRRPGEGNEKLFF
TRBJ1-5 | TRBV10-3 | CAIRDGTETNQPQHF
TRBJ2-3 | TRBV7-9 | CASSLLIGGLTDTQYF
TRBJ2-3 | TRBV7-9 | CASSLLQGPTDTQYF
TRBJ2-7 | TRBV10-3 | CAISMGHLYEQYF
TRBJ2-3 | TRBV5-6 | CASSYGQGLPDTQYF
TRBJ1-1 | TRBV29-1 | CSVEGARDAMREAFF
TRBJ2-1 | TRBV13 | CASRINPELAGGYNEQFF
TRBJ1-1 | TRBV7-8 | CASSSRGRGMNTEAFF
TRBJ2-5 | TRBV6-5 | CASSYAAGGAGAETQYF
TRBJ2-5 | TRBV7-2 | CASSFPGQGRETQYF
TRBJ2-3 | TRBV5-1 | CASSPGTSSTDTQYF
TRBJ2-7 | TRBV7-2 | CASSLVPSYEQYF
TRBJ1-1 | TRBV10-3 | CAISESRGPGTEAFF